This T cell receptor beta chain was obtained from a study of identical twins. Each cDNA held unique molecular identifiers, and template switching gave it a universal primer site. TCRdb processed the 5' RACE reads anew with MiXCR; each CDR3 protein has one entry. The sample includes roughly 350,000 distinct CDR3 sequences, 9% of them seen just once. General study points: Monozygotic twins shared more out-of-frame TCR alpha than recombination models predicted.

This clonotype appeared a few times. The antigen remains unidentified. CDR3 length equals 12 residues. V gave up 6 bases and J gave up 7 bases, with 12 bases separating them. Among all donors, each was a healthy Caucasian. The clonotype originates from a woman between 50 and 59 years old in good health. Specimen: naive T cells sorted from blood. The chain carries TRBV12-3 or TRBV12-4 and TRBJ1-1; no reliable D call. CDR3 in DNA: TGTGCCAGCAGCCAAGAACAGTTTGAAGCTTTCTTT. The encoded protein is CASSQEQFEAFF.